A selection of T cell receptor beta chains follows, all from one sample in a study of CD8 T cells in Susac syndrome. One entry per CDR3 protein results from TCRdb running MiXCR on the immunoSEQ multiplex PCR reads. The repertoire holds under 150,000 distinct CDR3 sequences, with more than 85% as singletons. The sequenced sample was CD4+ T cells from PBMCs. These TCRs come from a human donor with Susac syndrome. The CDR3 runs from the conserved cysteine through the conserved F or W. The D gene is left open where the match is weak. Where a row states a size, it is once, few, many or the class of an expanded clone; other rows omit it.

v_gene: TRBV20-1
abundance: -
j_gene: TRBJ2-1
d_gene: -
CDR3nt: TGCAGTGCTAGAGTAGTGAATGAGCAGTTCTTC
CDR3aa: CSARVVNEQFF

v_gene: TRBV19
abundance: -
j_gene: TRBJ1-6
d_gene: -
CDR3nt: TGTGCCAGCAGTTCCATCACGAATTCACCCCTCCACTTT
CDR3aa: CASSSITNSPLHF

v_gene: TRBV20-1
abundance: -
j_gene: TRBJ1-2
d_gene: TRBD1
CDR3nt: TGCAGTGCTAGGAACAGGGGGCTTGGCGGCTACACCTTC
CDR3aa: CSARNRGLGGYTF

v_gene: TRBV9
abundance: once
j_gene: TRBJ2-5
d_gene: -
CDR3nt: TGTGCCAGCAGCGTGACCCCCAGAGAAGAGACCCAGTACTTC
CDR3aa: CASSVTPREETQYF

v_gene: TRBV3-1
abundance: -
j_gene: TRBJ2-2
d_gene: -
CDR3nt: TGTGCCAGCAGCCCACCGCTATGGAGGTTGCCCGGGGAGCTGTTTTTT
CDR3aa: CASSPPLWRLPGELFF

v_gene: TRBV15
abundance: -
j_gene: TRBJ2-1
d_gene: -
CDR3nt: TGTGCCACCAGCAGAGAGGAATCTGTTTCCTACAATGAGCAGTTCTTC
CDR3aa: CATSREESVSYNEQFF

v_gene: TRBV19
abundance: -
j_gene: TRBJ2-7
d_gene: -
CDR3nt: TGTGCCAGTAGTACACAGGGAACTCTTACAGCCTACGAGCAGTACTTC
CDR3aa: CASSTQGTLTAYEQYF

v_gene: TRBV3-1
abundance: -
j_gene: TRBJ2-7
d_gene: TRBD2
CDR3nt: TGTGCCAGCAGCCGGGGACTAGCCGCCTACGAGCAGTACTTC
CDR3aa: CASSRGLAAYEQYF

v_gene: TRBV20-1
abundance: once
j_gene: TRBJ1-3
d_gene: -
CDR3nt: TGCAGTGCTAGAGATTTACGGTCCTCTGGAAACACCATATATTTT
CDR3aa: CSARDLRSSGNTIYF

v_gene: TRBV18
abundance: -
j_gene: TRBJ2-7
d_gene: -
CDR3nt: TGTGCCAGCTCACCAGGACAGCAGACCTACGAGCAGTACTTC
CDR3aa: CASSPGQQTYEQYF

v_gene: TRBV29-1
abundance: -
j_gene: TRBJ1-2
d_gene: TRBD1
CDR3nt: TGCAGCGTTGTGTCCAGGGGGCAAAACTATGGCTACACCTTC
CDR3aa: CSVVSRGQNYGYTF

v_gene: TRBV29-1
abundance: -
j_gene: TRBJ2-5
d_gene: -
CDR3nt: TGCAGCGTTGAACGCTTCAGGGCCGAAGAGACCCAGTACTTC
CDR3aa: CSVERFRAEETQYF

v_gene: TRBV5-1
abundance: -
j_gene: TRBJ2-1
d_gene: TRBD1
CDR3nt: TGCGCCAGCAGGCCTGGACAGGGGAGGAATGAGCAGTTCTTC
CDR3aa: CASRPGQGRNEQFF

v_gene: TRBV20-1
abundance: once
j_gene: TRBJ2-1
d_gene: TRBD2
CDR3nt: TGCAGTGCAACGGGACTAGCGGAATACAATGAGCAGTTCTTC
CDR3aa: CSATGLAEYNEQFF

v_gene: TRBV29-1
abundance: -
j_gene: TRBJ1-5
d_gene: -
CDR3nt: TGCAACTTGCAGGGGCATAGCAATCAGCCCCAGCATTTT
CDR3aa: CNLQGHSNQPQHF

v_gene: TRBV19
abundance: -
j_gene: TRBJ1-2
d_gene: TRBD1
CDR3nt: TGTGCCAGTAGTAGAGGACGGGACAGTAACTATGGCTACACCTTC
CDR3aa: CASSRGRDSNYGYTF

v_gene: TRBV9
abundance: -
j_gene: TRBJ2-7
d_gene: -
CDR3nt: TGTGCCAGCAGCTTGGACCTGAACTCCTACGAGCAGTACTTC
CDR3aa: CASSLDLNSYEQYF

v_gene: TRBV11-1
abundance: -
j_gene: TRBJ2-5
d_gene: -
CDR3nt: TGTGCCAGCAGCTTACGGCAGCCACAAGAGACCCAGTACTTC
CDR3aa: CASSLRQPQETQYF

v_gene: TRBV12-3/TRBV12-4
abundance: -
j_gene: TRBJ1-5
d_gene: TRBD1
CDR3nt: TGTGCCAGCAGTGACAGGGTGGGCCAGCCCCAGCATTTT
CDR3aa: CASSDRVGQPQHF

v_gene: TRBV13
abundance: -
j_gene: TRBJ2-1
d_gene: TRBD2
CDR3nt: TGTGCCAGCAGCTTACGGACTAGCGGGAGGACCTACAATGAGCAGTTCTTC
CDR3aa: CASSLRTSGRTYNEQFF

v_gene: TRBV7-3
abundance: -
j_gene: TRBJ2-3
d_gene: -
CDR3nt: TGTGCCAGCAGCTTAGGGGCTCATTCGGCAGATACGCAGTATTTT
CDR3aa: CASSLGAHSADTQYF

v_gene: TRBV20-1
abundance: -
j_gene: TRBJ2-4
d_gene: TRBD1
CDR3nt: TGCAGTGCTGAACTACAGGGGTCCAAAAACATTCAGTACTTC
CDR3aa: CSAELQGSKNIQYF

v_gene: TRBV7-9
abundance: -
j_gene: TRBJ1-1
d_gene: -
CDR3nt: TGTGCCAGCAGCCCGGGGGAGAACACTGAAGCTTTCTTT
CDR3aa: CASSPGENTEAFF

v_gene: TRBV12-3/TRBV12-4
abundance: -
j_gene: TRBJ1-5
d_gene: -
CDR3nt: TGTGCCAGCAGTTTGTTGAGCAATCAGCCCCAGCATTTT
CDR3aa: CASSLLSNQPQHF

v_gene: TRBV10-3
abundance: -
j_gene: TRBJ2-7
d_gene: -
CDR3nt: TGTGCCATCAGTGAGTCGATCGCCAACGAGCAGTACTTC
CDR3aa: CAISESIANEQYF

v_gene: TRBV4-1
abundance: -
j_gene: TRBJ2-7
d_gene: -
CDR3nt: TGCGCCAGCAGCCAAGATCCAGGGGCAGCTACGAGGCAGTACTTC
CDR3aa: CASSQDPGAATRQYF

v_gene: TRBV5-6
abundance: -
j_gene: TRBJ2-3
d_gene: TRBD1
CDR3nt: TGTGCCAGCAGCCACCGGGACAGACGGGGCACAGATACGCAGTATTTT
CDR3aa: CASSHRDRRGTDTQYF

v_gene: TRBV2
abundance: -
j_gene: TRBJ1-6
d_gene: -
CDR3nt: TGTGCCAGCAGTGAGACGACGGAGACCCTTCTTCGCCTCCACTTT
CDR3aa: CASSETTETLLRLHF

v_gene: TRBV15
abundance: -
j_gene: TRBJ1-4
d_gene: -
CDR3nt: TGTGCCATACCTCGACCCCGACGGGGTGAAAAACTGTTTTTT
CDR3aa: CAIPRPRRGEKLFF

v_gene: TRBV4-3
abundance: -
j_gene: TRBJ1-5
d_gene: -
CDR3nt: TGCGCCAGCAGCCAAGAGAGAAGCGGCAATCAGCCCCAGCATTTT
CDR3aa: CASSQERSGNQPQHF

v_gene: TRBV5-1
abundance: -
j_gene: TRBJ1-1
d_gene: -
CDR3nt: TGCGCCAGCAGCCGGGAGGTCGGGAACACTGAAGCTTTCTTT
CDR3aa: CASSREVGNTEAFF